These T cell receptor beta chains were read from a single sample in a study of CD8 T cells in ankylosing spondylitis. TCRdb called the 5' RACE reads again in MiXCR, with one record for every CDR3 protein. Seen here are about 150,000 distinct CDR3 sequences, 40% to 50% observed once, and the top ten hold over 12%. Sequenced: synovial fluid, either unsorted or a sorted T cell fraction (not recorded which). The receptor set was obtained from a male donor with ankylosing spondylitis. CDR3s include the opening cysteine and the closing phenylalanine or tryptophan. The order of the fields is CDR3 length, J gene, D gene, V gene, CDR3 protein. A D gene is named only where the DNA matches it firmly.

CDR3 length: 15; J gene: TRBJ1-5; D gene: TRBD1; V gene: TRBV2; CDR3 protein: CASSEVRGVNQPQHF
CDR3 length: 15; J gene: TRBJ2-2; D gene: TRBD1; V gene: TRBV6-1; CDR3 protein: CASPTGTGDTGELFF
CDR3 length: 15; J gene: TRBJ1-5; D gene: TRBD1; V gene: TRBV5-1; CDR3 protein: CASSLTGLERQPQHF
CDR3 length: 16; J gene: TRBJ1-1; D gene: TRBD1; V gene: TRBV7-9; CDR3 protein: CASSPGQGRRDTEAFF
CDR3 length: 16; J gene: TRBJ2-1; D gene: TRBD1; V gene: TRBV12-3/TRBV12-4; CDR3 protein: CASSSKDRSGRNEQSF
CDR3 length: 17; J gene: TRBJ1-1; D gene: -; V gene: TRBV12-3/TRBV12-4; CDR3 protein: CASTTLRGGSVYTEAFF
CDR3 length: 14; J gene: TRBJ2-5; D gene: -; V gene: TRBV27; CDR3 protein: CASSSVGAGETQYF
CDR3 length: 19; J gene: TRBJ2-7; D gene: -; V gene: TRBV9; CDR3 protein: CASSPYGYVFRDWRYEQYF
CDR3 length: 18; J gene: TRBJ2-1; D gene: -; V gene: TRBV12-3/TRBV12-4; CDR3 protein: CASSFSLLVIREGIEQFF
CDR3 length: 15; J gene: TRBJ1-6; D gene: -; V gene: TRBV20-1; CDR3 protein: CSARESRGDNSPLHF
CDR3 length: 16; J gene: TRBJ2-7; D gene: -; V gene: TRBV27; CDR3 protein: CASSLSGVPPPYEQYF
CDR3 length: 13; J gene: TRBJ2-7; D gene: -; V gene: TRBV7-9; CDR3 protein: CASSFSRIYEQYF
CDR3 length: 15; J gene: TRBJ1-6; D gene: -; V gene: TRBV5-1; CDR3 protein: CASSYGSSYNSPLHF
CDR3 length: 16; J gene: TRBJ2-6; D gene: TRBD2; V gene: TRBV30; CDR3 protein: CAWSPPGGIGANVLTF
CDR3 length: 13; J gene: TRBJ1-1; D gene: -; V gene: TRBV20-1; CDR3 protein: CSARAGTVTEAFF
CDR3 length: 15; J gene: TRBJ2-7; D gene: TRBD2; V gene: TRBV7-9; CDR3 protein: CASSLGGGFSYEQYF
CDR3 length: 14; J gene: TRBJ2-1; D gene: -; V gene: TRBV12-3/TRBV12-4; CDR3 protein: CASSPPGDPNEQFF
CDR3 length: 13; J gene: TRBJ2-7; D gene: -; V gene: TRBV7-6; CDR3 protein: CASSLLGRNEQYF
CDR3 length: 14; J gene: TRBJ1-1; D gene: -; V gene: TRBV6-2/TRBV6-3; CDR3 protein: CASSKRRRNTEAFF
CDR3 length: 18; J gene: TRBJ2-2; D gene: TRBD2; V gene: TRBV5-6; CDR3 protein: CASSLFRTSGGNTGELFF
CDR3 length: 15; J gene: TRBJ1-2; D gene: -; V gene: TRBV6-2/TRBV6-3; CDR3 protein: CASSYPSDSPPGYTF
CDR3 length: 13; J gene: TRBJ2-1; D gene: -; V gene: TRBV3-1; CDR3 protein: CASSQRGGTKPFF
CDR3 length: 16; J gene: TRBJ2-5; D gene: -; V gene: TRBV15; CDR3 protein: CATSRDEAGPQETQYF
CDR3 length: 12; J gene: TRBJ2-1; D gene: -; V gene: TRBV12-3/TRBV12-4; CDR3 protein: CASSLRGYEQFF
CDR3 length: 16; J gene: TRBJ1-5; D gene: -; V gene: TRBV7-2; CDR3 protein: CASSFGGRRSNQPQHF
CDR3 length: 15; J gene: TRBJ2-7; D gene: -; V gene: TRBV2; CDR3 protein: CASSEGFRLPYEQYF
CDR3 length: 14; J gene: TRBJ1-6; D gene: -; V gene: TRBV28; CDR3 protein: CASSLIGDNSPPHF
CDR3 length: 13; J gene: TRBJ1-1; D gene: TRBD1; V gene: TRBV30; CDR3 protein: CAWAGQGAVEAFF
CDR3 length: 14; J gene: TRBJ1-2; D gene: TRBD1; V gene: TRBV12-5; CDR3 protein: CASGLRDRIYGYTF
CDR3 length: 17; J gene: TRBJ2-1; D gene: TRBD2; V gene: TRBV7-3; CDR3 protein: CASSLYSASGSPDEQFF
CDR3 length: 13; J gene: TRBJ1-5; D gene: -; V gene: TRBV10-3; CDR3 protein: CAISAGVGQPQHF
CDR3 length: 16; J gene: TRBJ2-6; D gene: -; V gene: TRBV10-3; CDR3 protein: CAISYRRNSGANVLTF
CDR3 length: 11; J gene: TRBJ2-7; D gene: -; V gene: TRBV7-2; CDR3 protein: CASSIRYEQYF
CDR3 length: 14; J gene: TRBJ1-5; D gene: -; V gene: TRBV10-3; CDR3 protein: CAISHRWENQPQHF
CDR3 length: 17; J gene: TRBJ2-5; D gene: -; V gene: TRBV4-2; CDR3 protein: CASSPRGASTQEETQYF
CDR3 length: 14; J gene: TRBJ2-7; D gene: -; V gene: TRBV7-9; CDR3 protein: CASSQPRVVHEQYF
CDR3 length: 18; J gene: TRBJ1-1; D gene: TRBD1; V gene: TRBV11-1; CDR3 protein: CASSLKTTGTGEGTEAFF
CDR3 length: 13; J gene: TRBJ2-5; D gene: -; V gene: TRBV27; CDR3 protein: CASSLAGPETQYF
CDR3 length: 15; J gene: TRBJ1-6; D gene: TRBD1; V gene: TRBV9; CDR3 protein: CASSVADRTRSPLHF
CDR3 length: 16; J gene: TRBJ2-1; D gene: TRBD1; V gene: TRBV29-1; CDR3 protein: CSVLRDRGLSYNEQFF
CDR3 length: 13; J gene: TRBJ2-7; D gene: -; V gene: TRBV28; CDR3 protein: CASSPWVSYEQYF
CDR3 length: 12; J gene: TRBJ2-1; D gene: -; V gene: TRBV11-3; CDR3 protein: CASSLNYNEQFF
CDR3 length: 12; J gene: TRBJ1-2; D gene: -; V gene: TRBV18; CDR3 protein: CASSRIAYGYTF
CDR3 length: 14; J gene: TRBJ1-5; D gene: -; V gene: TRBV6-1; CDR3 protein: CASSKRQSPEPQHF
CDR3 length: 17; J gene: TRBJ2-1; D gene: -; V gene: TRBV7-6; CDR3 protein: CASSLGFWGSGYNEQFF
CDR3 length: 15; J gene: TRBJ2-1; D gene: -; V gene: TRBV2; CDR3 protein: CASRDFPRFYNEQFF